What follows are 4 T cell receptor beta chains derived from one specimen sequenced in a study of shared clonotypes between healthy human individuals. TCRdb's table, derived via immunoSEQ multiplex PCR, lists solely in-frame clones and lacks some. The sample has about 2.1 million clones; 90% to 95% are singletons. Terminally differentiated effector memory CD45RA+ cells were left out of the naive CD8 fraction, which was CD45RO-negative and positively selected for CCR7. Sequencing was done on a sample of naive CD8+ T cells from PBMCs. These receptors were taken from a man aged 18 to 30 in good health. Some clones in this sample may be carry-over from other donors' samples.

V gene TRBV4-1 combines with J gene TRBJ2-1; D unclear. The CDR3 extends over 14 amino acids. With 7 bases removed from V and 8 bases from J, the gap between germline ends came to 18 bases. Germline lookup yields CDR1 MGHRA and CDR2 YSYEKL. The CDR3 here is CASTPGRLPDEQFF. The CDR3 DNA reads TGCGCCAGCACCCCCGGGCGGCTCCCGGATGAGCAGTTCTTC.

The chain recombines TRBV7-8 with TRBJ2-7; D is perhaps TRBD1 (5 bases). CDR3 size: 15 residues. Germline assignment: CDR1 SGHVS and CDR2 FQNEAQ. V lost 5 bases to trimming and J lost 3 bases, with 17 bases between them. CDR3 loop: CASSPRDRPFYEQYF. Written as DNA, the CDR3 is TGTGCCAGCAGCCCAAGAGACAGACCCTTCTACGAGCAGTACTTC.

The chain recombines TRBV28 with TRBJ2-5; D may be TRBD1 or TRBD2 (5 bases each). Trimming removed 7 bases at V and 2 bases at J, with 11 bases between. This CDR3 contains 13 residues. From germline, CDR1 is MDHEN and CDR2 SYDVKM. CDR3 region: CASMWDGQETQYF. DNA for the CDR3: TGTGCCAGCATGTGGGACGGACAAGAGACCCAGTACTTC. The whole variable domain, filled in from reference TRBV28 and TRBJ2-5, reads DVKVTQSSRYLVKRTGEKVFLECVQDMDHENMFWYRQDPGLGLRLIYFSYDVKMKEKGDIPEGYSVSREKKERFSLILESASTNQTSMYLCASMWDGQETQYFGPGTRLLVL.

The chain has TRBV27 and TRBJ2-7; D not resolved. This CDR3 is built from 15 residues. The germline V gene encodes CDR1 MNHEY and CDR2 SMNVEV (reference sequence). Trimming took 5 bases from V and 0 from J, leaving 14 bases between them. The DNA of the CDR3 is TGTGCCAGCAGTCCCCGGGCAGGCGGCTCCTACGAGCAGTACTTC. Amino acid sequence: CASSPRAGGSYEQYF.